Listed below are T cell receptor beta chains from one sample, sequenced in a study of blood T cell repertoires in COVID-19. This table comes from immunoSEQ multiplex PCR, and its TCRdb copy is limited to in-frame clones, with some not included. This sample has approximately 500,000 clones, with 89% found just once. Specimen: peripheral blood. These receptors were obtained from a man aged 18 to 29 with COVID-19, enrolled during active disease. The CDR3 runs from the conserved cysteine through the conserved F or W. D genes are given only for firm matches. The size entry is marked missing in some rows and otherwise reads once, few, many or a size class.

size	V	J	length	D	CDR3	DNA
.	TRBV6-1	TRBJ2-5	18	TRBD2	CASSEILAGGPPGETQYF	TGTGCCAGCAGTGAAATTTTGGCGGGGGGCCCTCCAGGGGAGACCCAGTACTTC
.	TRBV2	TRBJ2-3	14	.	CASKAASVADTQYF	TGTGCCAGCAAAGCCGCCTCTGTAGCAGATACGCAGTATTTT
.	TRBV15	TRBJ2-7	14	.	CATSRDEEVYEQYF	TGTGCCACCAGCAGAGATGAGGAAGTCTACGAGCAGTACTTC
few	TRBV27	TRBJ2-7	14	.	CASTLIPGSYEQYF	TGTGCCAGCACCTTAATACCCGGGTCCTACGAGCAGTACTTC
.	TRBV6-1	TRBJ1-2	14	TRBD1	CASSEYRTGESYTF	TGTGCCAGCAGTGAGTACCGGACAGGGGAGAGCTACACCTTC
.	TRBV6-5	TRBJ2-5	15	.	CASSYTGTLGETQYF	TGTGCCAGCAGTTACACGGGGACTCTTGGGGAGACCCAGTACTTC
.	TRBV4-2	TRBJ1-2	15	.	CASSQDSEKGYGYTF	TGTGCCAGCAGCCAAGATTCGGAGAAGGGGTATGGCTACACCTTC
.	TRBV10-3	TRBJ1-2	13	.	CAATPLPRDGYTF	TGTGCCGCTACACCGCTTCCGAGGGATGGCTACACCTTC
.	TRBV4-1	TRBJ2-3	16	.	CASSQVEGKETDTQYF	TGCGCCAGCAGCCAAGTGGAGGGGAAGGAGACAGATACGCAGTATTTT
.	TRBV29-1	TRBJ2-1	13	TRBD1	CSVRDRSYNEQFF	TGCAGCGTACGGGACAGAAGTTACAATGAGCAGTTCTTC
.	TRBV5-5	TRBJ1-2	14	.	CASSLVAQGGGYTF	TGTGCCAGCAGCTTGGTGGCACAGGGTGGTGGCTACACCTTC
.	TRBV4-1	TRBJ1-4	16	.	CASSQTPGATSEKLFF	TGCGCCAGCAGCCAGACACCTGGGGCTACAAGTGAAAAACTGTTTTTT
.	TRBV21-1	TRBJ2-2	21	.	CASSKGISRENWVGETGELFF	TGTGCCAGCAGCAAAGGAATCTCGCGCGAGAACTGGGTCGGGGAAACCGGGGAGCTGTTTTTT
few	TRBV4-1	TRBJ2-2	15	TRBD1	CASSPGTGYTGELFF	TGCGCCAGCTCTCCCGGGACAGGGTACACCGGGGAGCTGTTTTTT
few	TRBV7-9	TRBJ2-3	13	.	CASSLSLTDTQYF	TGTGCCAGCAGCTTATCCCTCACAGATACGCAGTATTTT
.	TRBV2	TRBJ2-5	16	TRBD1	CASRSRTGVWRETQYF	TGTGCCAGCAGGTCCAGGACAGGGGTTTGGAGAGAGACCCAGTACTTC
.	TRBV7-8	TRBJ1-6	15	TRBD1	CASSLVQGAQSPLHF	TGTGCCAGCAGCTTAGTGCAGGGGGCTCAGTCACCCCTCCACTTT
.	TRBV5-4	TRBJ2-1	15	TRBD2	CASSLKRESPNEQFF	TGTGCCAGCAGCTTGAAGCGGGAGTCCCCCAATGAGCAGTTCTTC
.	TRBV5-1	TRBJ2-7	14	TRBD2	CASSLYGRGNEQYF	TGCGCCAGCAGCTTGTACGGGAGGGGCAACGAGCAGTACTTC
.	TRBV2	TRBJ1-1	14	.	CASTDSPGYTEAFF	TGTGCCAGCACCGATTCCCCAGGGTACACTGAAGCTTTCTTT
.	TRBV6-2/TRBV6-3	TRBJ1-5	15	.	CASSYGAGSNQPQHF	TGTGCCAGCAGTTACGGGGCAGGGAGCAATCAGCCCCAGCATTTT
few	TRBV19	TRBJ2-2	12	.	CASRGGPGELFF	TGTGCCAGTCGTGGTGGCCCCGGGGAGCTGTTTTTT
.	TRBV3-1/TRBV3-2	TRBJ1-1	13	.	CASSQGRTTEAFF	TGTGCCAGCAGCCAAGGGAGAACGACTGAAGCTTTCTTT
.	TRBV27	TRBJ2-3	15	.	CASSPLIDITDTQYF	TGTGCCAGCAGTCCCCTTATCGACATCACAGATACGCAGTATTTT
.	TRBV3-1/TRBV3-2	TRBJ1-2	14	TRBD1	CASSQPGQGGGYTF	TGTGCCAGCAGCCAGCCGGGACAGGGGGGTGGCTACACCTTC
.	TRBV21-1	TRBJ2-2	18	.	CASRPRLGDRERAGELFF	TGTGCCAGCAGACCCCGGTTGGGGGACAGGGAAAGGGCCGGGGAGCTGTTTTTT
.	TRBV6-1	TRBJ1-2	15	.	CASSEGGFLNYGYTF	TGTGCCAGCAGTGAAGGTGGCTTCCTTAACTATGGCTACACCTTC
.	TRBV11-3	TRBJ2-7	12	.	CASSLAGVEQYF	TGTGCCAGCAGCTTAGCCGGGGTCGAGCAGTACTTC
.	TRBV7-3	TRBJ2-1	14	.	CASSFNPTINEQFF	TGTGCCAGCAGCTTTAACCCCACTATCAATGAGCAGTTCTTC
.	TRBV7-2	TRBJ2-1	16	TRBD2	CASSVSGGALMNEQFF	TGTGCCAGCAGCGTGAGCGGGGGGGCCTTAATGAATGAGCAGTTCTTC
few	TRBV19	TRBJ2-2	13	.	CASSSVVTGELFF	TGTGCCAGTAGCAGCGTAGTCACCGGGGAGCTGTTTTTT
.	TRBV25-1	TRBJ2-3	15	.	CASRETGFSTDTQYF	TGTGCCAGCAGGGAGACGGGTTTTAGCACAGATACGCAGTATTTT
.	TRBV5-4	TRBJ2-5	14	.	CASSLGLSKETQYF	TGTGCCAGCAGCTTGGGACTATCCAAAGAGACCCAGTACTTC
.	TRBV12-3/TRBV12-4	TRBJ1-2	13	.	CASSWGQDYGYTF	TGTGCCAGCAGCTGGGGACAAGACTATGGCTACACCTTC
.	TRBV28	TRBJ2-7	16	TRBD1	CASTTGTATGSYEQYF	TGTGCCAGCACCACAGGGACAGCCACGGGCTCCTACGAGCAGTACTTC
.	TRBV5-1	TRBJ2-3	16	TRBD2	CASSLARLAGTDTQYF	TGCGCCAGCAGCTTGGCGCGACTAGCGGGCACAGATACGCAGTATTTT
.	TRBV6-6	TRBJ2-5	14	TRBD1	CASRERQGRETQYF	TGTGCCAGCAGAGAACGACAGGGGAGGGAGACCCAGTACTTC